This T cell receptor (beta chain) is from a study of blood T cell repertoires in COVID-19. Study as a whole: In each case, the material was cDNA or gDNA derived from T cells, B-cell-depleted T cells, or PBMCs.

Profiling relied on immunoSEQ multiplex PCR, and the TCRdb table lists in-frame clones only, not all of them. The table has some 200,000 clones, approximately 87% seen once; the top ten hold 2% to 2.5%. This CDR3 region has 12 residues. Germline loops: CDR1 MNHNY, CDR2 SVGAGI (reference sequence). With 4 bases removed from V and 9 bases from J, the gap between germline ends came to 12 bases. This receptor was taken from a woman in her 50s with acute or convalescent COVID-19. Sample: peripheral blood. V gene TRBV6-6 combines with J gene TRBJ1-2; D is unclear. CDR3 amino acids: CASSSPAGSYTF. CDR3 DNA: TGTGCCAGCAGTTCCCCCGCGGGAAGCTACACCTTC.